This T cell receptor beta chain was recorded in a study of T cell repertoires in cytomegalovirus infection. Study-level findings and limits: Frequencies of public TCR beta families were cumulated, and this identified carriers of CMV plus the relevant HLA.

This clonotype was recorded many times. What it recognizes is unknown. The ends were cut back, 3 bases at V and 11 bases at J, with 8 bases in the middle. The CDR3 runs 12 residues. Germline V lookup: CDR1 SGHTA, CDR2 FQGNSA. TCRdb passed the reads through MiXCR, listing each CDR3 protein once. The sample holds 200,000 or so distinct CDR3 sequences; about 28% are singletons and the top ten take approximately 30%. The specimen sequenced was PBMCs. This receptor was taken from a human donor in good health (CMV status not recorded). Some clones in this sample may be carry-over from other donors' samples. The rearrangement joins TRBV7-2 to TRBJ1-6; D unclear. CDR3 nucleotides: TGTGCCAGCAGCTTCCTTGGGGCACCCCTCCACTTT. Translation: CASSFLGAPLHF.